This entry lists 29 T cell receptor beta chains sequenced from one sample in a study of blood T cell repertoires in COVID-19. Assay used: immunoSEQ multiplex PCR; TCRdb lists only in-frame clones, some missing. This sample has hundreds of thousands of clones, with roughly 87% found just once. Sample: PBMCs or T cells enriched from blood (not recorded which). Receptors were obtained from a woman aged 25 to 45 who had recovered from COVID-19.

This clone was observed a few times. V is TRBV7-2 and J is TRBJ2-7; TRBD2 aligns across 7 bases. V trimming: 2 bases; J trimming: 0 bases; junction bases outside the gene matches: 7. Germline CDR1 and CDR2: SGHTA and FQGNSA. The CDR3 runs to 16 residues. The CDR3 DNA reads TGTGCCAGCAGCTTACGGAGCGGGACGAGCTCCTACGAGCAGTACTTC. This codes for CASSLRSGTSSYEQYF.

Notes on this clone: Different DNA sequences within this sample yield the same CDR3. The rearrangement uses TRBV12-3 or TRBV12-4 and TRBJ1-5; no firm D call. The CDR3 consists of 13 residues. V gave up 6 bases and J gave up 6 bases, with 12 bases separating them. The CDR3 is CASRTGGGQPQHF. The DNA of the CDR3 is TGTGCCAGCAGAACGGGAGGCGGTCAGCCCCAGCATTTT.

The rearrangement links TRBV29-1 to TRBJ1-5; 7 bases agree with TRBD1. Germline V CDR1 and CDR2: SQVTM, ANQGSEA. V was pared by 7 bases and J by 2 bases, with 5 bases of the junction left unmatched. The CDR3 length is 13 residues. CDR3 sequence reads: CSAYTGGNQPQHF. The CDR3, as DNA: TGCAGCGCTTATACAGGGGGCAATCAGCCCCAGCATTTT.

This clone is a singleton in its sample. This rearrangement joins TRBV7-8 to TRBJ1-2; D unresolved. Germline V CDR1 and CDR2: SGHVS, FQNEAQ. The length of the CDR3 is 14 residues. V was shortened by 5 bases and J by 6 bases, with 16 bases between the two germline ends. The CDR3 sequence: CASSNREGKHGYTF. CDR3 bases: TGTGCCAGCAGCAACCGGGAAGGGAAGCATGGCTACACCTTC.

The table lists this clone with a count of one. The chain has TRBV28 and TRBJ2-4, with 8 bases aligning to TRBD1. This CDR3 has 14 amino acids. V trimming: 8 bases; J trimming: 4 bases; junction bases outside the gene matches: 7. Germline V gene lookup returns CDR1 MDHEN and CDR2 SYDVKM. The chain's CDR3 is CASARQGMKNIQYF. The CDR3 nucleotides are TGTGCCAGCGCCAGACAGGGGATGAAAAACATTCAGTACTTC.

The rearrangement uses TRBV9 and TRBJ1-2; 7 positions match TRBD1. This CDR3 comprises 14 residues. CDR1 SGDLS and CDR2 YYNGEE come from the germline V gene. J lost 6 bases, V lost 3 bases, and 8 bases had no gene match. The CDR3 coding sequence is TGTGCCAGCAGCGAAAATCAGGGGGGAAATGGCTACACCTTC. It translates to CASSENQGGNGYTF.

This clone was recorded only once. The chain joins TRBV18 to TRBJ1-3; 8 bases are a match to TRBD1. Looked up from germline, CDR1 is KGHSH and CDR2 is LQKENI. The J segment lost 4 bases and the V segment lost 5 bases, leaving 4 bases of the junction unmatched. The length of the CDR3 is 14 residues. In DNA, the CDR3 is TGTGCCAGCTCAGCCCGGGACAGGGGAAACACCATATATTTT. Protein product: CASSARDRGNTIYF.

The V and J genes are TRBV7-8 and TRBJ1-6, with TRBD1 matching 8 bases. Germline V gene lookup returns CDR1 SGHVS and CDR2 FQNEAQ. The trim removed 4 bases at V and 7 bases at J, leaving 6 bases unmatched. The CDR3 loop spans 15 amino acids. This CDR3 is CASSWTGRFNSPLHF. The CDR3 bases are TGTGCCAGCAGCTGGACAGGGCGCTTCAATTCACCCCTCCACTTT.

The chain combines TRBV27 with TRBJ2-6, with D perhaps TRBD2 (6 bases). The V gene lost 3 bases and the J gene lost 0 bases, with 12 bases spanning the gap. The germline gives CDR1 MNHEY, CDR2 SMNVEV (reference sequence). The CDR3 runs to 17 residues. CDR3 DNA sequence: TGTGCCAGCAGTTTCCGGGACTTAGGCTCTGGGGCCAACGTCCTGACTTTC. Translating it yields CASSFRDLGSGANVLTF.

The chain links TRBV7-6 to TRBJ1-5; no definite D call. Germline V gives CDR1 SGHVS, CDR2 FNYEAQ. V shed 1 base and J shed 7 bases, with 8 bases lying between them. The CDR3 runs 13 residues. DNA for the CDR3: TGTGCCAGCAGCTTAGACAACCAGCAGCCCCAGCATTTT. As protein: CASSLDNQQPQHF.

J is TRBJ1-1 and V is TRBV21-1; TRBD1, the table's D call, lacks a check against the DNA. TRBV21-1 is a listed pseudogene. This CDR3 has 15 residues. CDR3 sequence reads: CASSSDRGRWTEAFF. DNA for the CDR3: TGTGCCAGCAGCTCCGACAGGGGGCGGTGGACTGAAGCTTTCTTT.

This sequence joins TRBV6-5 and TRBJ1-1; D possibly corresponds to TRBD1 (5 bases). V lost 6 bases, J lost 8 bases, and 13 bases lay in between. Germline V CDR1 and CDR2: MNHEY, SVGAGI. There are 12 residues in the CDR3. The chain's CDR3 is CASRKGAGEAFF. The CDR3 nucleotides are TGTGCCAGCAGAAAAGGGGCGGGGGAAGCTTTCTTT.

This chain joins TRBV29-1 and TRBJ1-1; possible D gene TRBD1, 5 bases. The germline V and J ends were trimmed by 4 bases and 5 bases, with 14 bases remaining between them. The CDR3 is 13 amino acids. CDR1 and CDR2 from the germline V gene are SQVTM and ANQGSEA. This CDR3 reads CSVVSRVGTEAFF. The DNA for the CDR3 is TGCAGCGTTGTGAGCAGGGTTGGGACTGAAGCTTTCTTT.

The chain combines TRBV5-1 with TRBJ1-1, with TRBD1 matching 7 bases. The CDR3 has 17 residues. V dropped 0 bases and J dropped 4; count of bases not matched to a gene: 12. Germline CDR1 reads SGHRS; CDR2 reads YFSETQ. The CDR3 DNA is TGCGCCAGCAGCTTGGGGGGCGACAGGGCGCGGGGCACTGAAGCTTTCTTT. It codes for CASSLGGDRARGTEAFF.

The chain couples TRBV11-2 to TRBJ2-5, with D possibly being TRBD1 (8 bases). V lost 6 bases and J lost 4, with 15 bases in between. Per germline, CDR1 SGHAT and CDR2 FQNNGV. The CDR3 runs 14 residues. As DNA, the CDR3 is TGTGCCAGCAGGTTAACAGGGGGGGGAGAGACCCAGTACTTC. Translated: CASRLTGGGETQYF.

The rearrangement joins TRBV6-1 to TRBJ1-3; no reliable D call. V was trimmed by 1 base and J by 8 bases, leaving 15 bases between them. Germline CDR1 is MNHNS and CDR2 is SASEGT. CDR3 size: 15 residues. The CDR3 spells CASSEDTGAVYTIYF. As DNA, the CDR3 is TGTGCCAGCAGTGAAGACACGGGTGCTGTATACACCATATATTTT.

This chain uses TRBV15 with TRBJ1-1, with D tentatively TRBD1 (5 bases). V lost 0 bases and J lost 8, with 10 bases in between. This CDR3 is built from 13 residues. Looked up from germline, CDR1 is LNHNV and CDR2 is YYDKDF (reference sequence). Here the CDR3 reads CATSRDMGQEAFF. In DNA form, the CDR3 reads TGTGCCACCAGCAGAGATATGGGGCAGGAAGCTTTCTTT.

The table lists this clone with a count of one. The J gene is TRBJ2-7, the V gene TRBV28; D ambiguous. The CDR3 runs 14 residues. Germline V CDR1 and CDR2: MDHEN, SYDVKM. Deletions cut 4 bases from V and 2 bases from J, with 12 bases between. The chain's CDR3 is CASSSTVTTYEQYF. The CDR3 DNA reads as TGTGCCAGCAGTTCTACAGTGACGACCTACGAGCAGTACTTC.

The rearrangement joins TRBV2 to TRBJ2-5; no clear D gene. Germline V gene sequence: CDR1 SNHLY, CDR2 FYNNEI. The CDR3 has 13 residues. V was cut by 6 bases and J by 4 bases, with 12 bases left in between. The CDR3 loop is CASRPGLLETQYF. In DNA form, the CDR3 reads TGTGCCAGCAGGCCGGGTTTATTAGAGACCCAGTACTTC.

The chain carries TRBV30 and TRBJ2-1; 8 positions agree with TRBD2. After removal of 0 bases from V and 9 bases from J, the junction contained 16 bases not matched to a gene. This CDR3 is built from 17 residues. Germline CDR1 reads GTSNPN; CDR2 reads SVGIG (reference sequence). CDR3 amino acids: CAWSVSRRGGGIFEQFF. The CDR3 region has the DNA TGTGCCTGGAGTGTGAGCCGCAGGGGCGGGGGGATCTTTGAGCAGTTCTTC.

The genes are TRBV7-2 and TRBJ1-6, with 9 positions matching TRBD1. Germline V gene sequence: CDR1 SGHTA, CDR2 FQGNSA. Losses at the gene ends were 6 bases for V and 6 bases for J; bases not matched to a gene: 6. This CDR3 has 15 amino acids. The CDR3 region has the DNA TGTGCCAGCAGGACAAACAGGGGGCCTAATTCACCCCTCCACTTT. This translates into CASRTNRGPNSPLHF.

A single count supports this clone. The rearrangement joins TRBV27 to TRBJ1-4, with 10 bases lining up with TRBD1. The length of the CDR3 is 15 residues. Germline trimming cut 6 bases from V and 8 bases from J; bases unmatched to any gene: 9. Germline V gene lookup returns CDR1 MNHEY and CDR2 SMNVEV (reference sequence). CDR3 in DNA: TGTGCCAGCAGCTCCTCCAGGACAGGGGGAGAAAAACTGTTTTTT. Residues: CASSSSRTGGEKLFF.

The CDR3 DNA reads TGCGCCAGCAGCCCGGCGGGGGGAAACCTCGAGCAGTACTTC. Amino acid sequence: CASSPAGGNLEQYF. The V gene is TRBV4-3, the J gene TRBJ2-7, with 8 nucleotides matching TRBD2. This CDR3 has 14 residues. Trimming at V came to 4 bases and at J to 6 bases, leaving 8 bases not matched to a gene. In germline, CDR1 is LGHNA, CDR2 YSLEER.

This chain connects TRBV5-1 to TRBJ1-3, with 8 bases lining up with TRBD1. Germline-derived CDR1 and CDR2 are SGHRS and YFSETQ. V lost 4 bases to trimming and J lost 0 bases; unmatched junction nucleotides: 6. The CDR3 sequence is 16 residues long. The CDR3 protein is CASSRDRPVSGNTIYF. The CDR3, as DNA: TGCGCCAGCAGCCGGGACAGGCCCGTCTCTGGAAACACCATATATTTT.

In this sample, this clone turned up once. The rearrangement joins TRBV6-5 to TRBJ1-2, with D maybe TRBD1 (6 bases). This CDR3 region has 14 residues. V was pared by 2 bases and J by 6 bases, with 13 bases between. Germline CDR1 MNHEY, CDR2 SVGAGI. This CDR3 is CASSYHTGIDGYTF. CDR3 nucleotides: TGTGCCAGCAGTTACCACACAGGGATTGATGGCTACACCTTC.

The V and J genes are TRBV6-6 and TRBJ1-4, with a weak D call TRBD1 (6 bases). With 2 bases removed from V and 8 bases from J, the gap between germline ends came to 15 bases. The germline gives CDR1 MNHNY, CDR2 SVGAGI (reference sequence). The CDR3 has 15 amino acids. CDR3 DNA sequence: TGTGCCAGCAGTTACAGCAGGGGAGGGGAGGAAAAACTGTTTTTT. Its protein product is CASSYSRGGEEKLFF.

CDR3 bases: TGCGCCAGCAGCTTGGGGCAGGGCGTCCTGGACTATGGCTACACCTTC. This encodes CASSLGQGVLDYGYTF. This chain uses TRBV5-1 with TRBJ1-2; D might be TRBD1 (5 bases). V was pared by 0 bases and J by 3 bases, with 15 bases between. Germline CDR1 SGHRS, CDR2 YFSETQ. CDR3 length equals 16 residues.

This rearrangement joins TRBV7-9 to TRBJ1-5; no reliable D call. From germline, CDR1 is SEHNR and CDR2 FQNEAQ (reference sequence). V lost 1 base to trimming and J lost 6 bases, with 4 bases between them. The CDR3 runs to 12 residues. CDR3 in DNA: TGTGCCAGCAGCTTAGGAGTTCAGCCCCAGCATTTT. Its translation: CASSLGVQPQHF.

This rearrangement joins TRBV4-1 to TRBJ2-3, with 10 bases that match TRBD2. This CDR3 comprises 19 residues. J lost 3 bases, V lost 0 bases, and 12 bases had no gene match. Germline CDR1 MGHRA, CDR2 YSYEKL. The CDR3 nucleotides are TGCGCCAGCAGCCAAGATGACCTAGCGGGGGTAGTTAGAACAGATACGCAGTATTTT. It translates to CASSQDDLAGVVRTDTQYF.